The 23 T cell receptor beta chains below were found in one sample sequenced in a study of identical twins. TCRdb re-called the 5' RACE reads with MiXCR, one entry per CDR3 protein. Here the sample spans some 1,600,000 distinct CDR3 sequences, roughly a third being singletons. The sample taken for sequencing was cord blood. The receptors were sampled from a newborn girl in good health.

The rearrangement uses TRBV4-1 and TRBJ2-2; the D gene is possibly TRBD1 (6 bases). V was shortened by 2 bases and J by 4 bases, with 17 bases between the two germline ends. Germline V gene data show CDR1 as MGHRA and CDR2 as YSYEKL. This CDR3 spans 17 amino acids. Written as DNA, the CDR3 is TGCGCCAGCAGCCAACAGAGGCTAGGGGGTAGCACCGGGGAGCTGTTTTTT. This sequence encodes CASSQQRLGGSTGELFF.

The rearrangement links TRBV2 to TRBJ2-1; 8 nucleotides agree with TRBD2. The end of the DNA is better explained by TRBJ2-7, so the J call may be wrong. Germline loops: CDR1 SNHLY, CDR2 FYNNEI. The CDR3 is 14 amino acids. The CDR3 spells CASSGAGGYNEQYF. The CDR3 nucleotides read TGTGCCAGCAGTGGCGCGGGGGGATACAATGAGCAGTACTTC.

The chain combines TRBV5-1 with TRBJ1-2; no clear D gene. V was trimmed by 2 bases and J by 4 bases, leaving 9 bases between them. The CDR3 runs 13 residues. Germline V gene data show CDR1 as SGHRS and CDR2 as YFSETQ. CDR3 in DNA: TGCGCCAGCAGCTTTATTGTTGGCTATGGCTACACCTTC. The encoded protein is CASSFIVGYGYTF.

The chain recombines TRBV10-3 with TRBJ1-1, with 9 bases fitting TRBD1. Trimming at V came to 0 bases and at J to 4 bases, leaving 3 bases not matched to a gene. The germline V gene has CDR1 ENHRY and CDR2 SYGVKD. The CDR3 spans 15 residues. DNA for the CDR3: TGTGCCATCAGTGAGTCCCCGGGACAGGGCACTGAAGCTTTCTTT. Amino acid sequence: CAISESPGQGTEAFF.

Ten or more counts support this clonotype. The J gene is TRBJ2-3, the V gene TRBV27; TRBD2 matches 7 bases. The CDR3 loop spans 13 amino acids. V was pared by 5 bases and J by 6 bases, with 5 bases of the junction left unmatched. Germline loops: CDR1 MNHEY, CDR2 SMNVEV (reference sequence). CDR3 DNA sequence: TGTGCCAGCAGTGGCAGCGGGGTCGATACGCAGTATTTT. Protein: CASSGSGVDTQYF.

This clonotype was found a few times. The CDR3 is CASSYRGRSEAFF. The CDR3 DNA follows: TGTGCCAGCAGTTACAGGGGGCGGTCTGAAGCTTTCTTT. The chain employs TRBV6-5 and TRBJ1-1, with 7 bases that match TRBD1. The CDR3 has 13 amino acids. The junction had 3 bases not matched to a gene; V was cut back by 2 bases and J by 6 bases. From germline, CDR1 is MNHEY and CDR2 SVGAGI.

J is TRBJ2-1 and V is TRBV6-5; TRBD2 matches 7 bases. The tail of the sequence fits TRBJ2-7 better, so the J call may be wrong. Germline CDR1 MNHEY, CDR2 SVGAGI. The CDR3 consists of 16 residues. The CDR3 nucleotides are TGTGCCAGCAGTTTTTGGGAGGGAAGCTCCTATAATGAGCAGTACTTC. Translated: CASSFWEGSSYNEQYF.

The chain uses TRBV11-1 and TRBJ2-3, with TRBD2 identical over 11 bases. The germline CDR1 and CDR2 sequences are SGHAT and FQDESV (reference sequence). The CDR3 spans 16 residues. Trimming cost V 4 bases and J 4 bases; bases outside gene matches: 7. The CDR3 region is CASSSHSGRAPDTQYF. The CDR3 coding sequence is TGTGCCAGCAGCTCCCATAGCGGGAGGGCCCCAGATACGCAGTATTTT.

The chain couples TRBV4-1 to TRBJ1-6; maybe TRBD1 (6 bases). Germline V CDR1 and CDR2: MGHRA, YSYEKL. This CDR3 contains 16 residues. Deletions cut 1 base from V and 9 bases from J, with 16 bases between. The CDR3 DNA follows: TGCGCCAGCAGCCAAGGAGGGGCAGGGGCGAGTTCACCCCTCCACTTT. This gives the protein CASSQGGAGASSPLHF.

This clonotype was seen more than once but under ten times. The chain couples TRBV6-2 or TRBV6-3 to TRBJ2-7, with 8 bases lining up with TRBD2. The junction had 11 bases not matched to a gene; V was cut back by 8 bases and J by 2 bases. The CDR3 consists of 15 residues. Per germline, CDR1 MNHEY and CDR2 SVGEGT. The CDR3 sequence is CASGAERGTTYEQYF. The CDR3 DNA reads as TGTGCCAGCGGAGCCGAGCGGGGGACAACCTACGAGCAGTACTTC.

V usage is TRBV4-1 and J usage is TRBJ2-3, with 7 bases matching TRBD2. The trim removed 4 bases at V and 7 bases at J, leaving 11 bases unmatched. This CDR3 region has 15 residues. Germline CDR1 reads MGHRA; CDR2 reads YSYEKL. CDR3 nucleotide sequence: TGCGCCAGCAGCCCGATTGGACTAGGGGTTAATACGCAGTATTTT. It yields the protein CASSPIGLGVNTQYF.

CDR3 loop: CASHPSATYYNEQFF. Written as DNA, the CDR3 is TGTGCCAGCCACCCTAGCGCTACATACTACAATGAGCAGTTCTTC. The chain has TRBV2 and TRBJ2-1; tentatively, D is TRBD2 (6 bases). Germline loops: CDR1 SNHLY, CDR2 FYNNEI. V lost 8 bases, J lost 3 bases, and 17 bases lay in between. The CDR3 is 15 amino acids.

The V gene is TRBV6-6, the J gene TRBJ1-5; D not resolved. The V gene lost 6 bases and the J gene lost 0 bases, with 12 bases spanning the gap. CDR3 length: 15 amino acids. CDR1 and CDR2 from the germline V gene are MNHNY and SVGAGI (reference sequence). In DNA form, the CDR3 reads TGTGCCAGCAGGAATAAGGCCTATAGCAATCAGCCCCAGCATTTT. The encoded protein is CASRNKAYSNQPQHF.

The chain combines TRBV5-1 with TRBJ2-1; 7 bases agree with TRBD2. Matching the DNA end better, TRBJ2-7 makes the J call doubtful. The CDR3 spans 14 residues. Germline V CDR1 and CDR2: SGHRS, YFSETQ. The CDR3 here is CASSSREFYNEQYF. CDR3 nucleotide sequence: TGCGCCAGCAGCTCGCGGGAGTTCTACAATGAGCAGTACTTC.

This sequence joins TRBV2 and TRBJ2-2, with D maybe TRBD2 (5 bases). CDR3 size: 13 residues. CDR1 is SNHLY, CDR2 FYNNEI, per germline. V lost 3 bases, J lost 11 bases, and 13 bases lay in between. CDR3 in amino acids: CASSEGDTYELFF. Here the CDR3 DNA reads TGTGCCAGCAGTGAGGGAGACACCTACGAGCTGTTTTTT.

The table lists this clonotype with a few counts. The chain couples TRBV16 to TRBJ2-3; no definite D call. This CDR3 has 16 residues. CDR1 is KGHSY, CDR2 FQNENV, per germline. The ends were cut back, 0 bases at V and 2 bases at J, with 12 bases in the middle. The CDR3 region has the DNA TGTGCCAGCAGCCAATCGGGAACCCCAAACACAGATACGCAGTATTTT. Its translation is CASSQSGTPNTDTQYF.

This clonotype was found a few times. The chain joins TRBV20-1 to TRBJ2-7; 13 positions match TRBD2. Germline V gene data show CDR1 as DFQATT and CDR2 as SNEGSKA (reference sequence). Germline trimming cut 5 bases from V and 2 bases from J; bases unmatched to any gene: 12. The CDR3 sequence is 17 residues long. The CDR3 nucleotides are TGCAGTGCTGACTCGCCCGGGACTAGCGGGAATACCTACGAGCAGTACTTC. Residues: CSADSPGTSGNTYEQYF.

The V and J genes are TRBV18 and TRBJ2-3; 12 nucleotides match TRBD2. The V segment lost 4 bases and the J segment 4 bases; nucleotides outside the gene matches: 6. The CDR3 is made up of 16 amino acids. The germline V gene encodes CDR1 KGHSH and CDR2 LQKENI. The DNA for the CDR3 is TGTGCCAGCTCACTGACTAGCGGGAGTGCCGCAGATACGCAGTATTTT. Its protein product is CASSLTSGSAADTQYF.

This clonotype was recorded many times. V is TRBV5-1 and J is TRBJ2-7; a weak D match, TRBD1 (7 bases). Germline CDR1 is SGHRS and CDR2 is YFSETQ. CDR3 length: 14 amino acids. V dropped 4 bases and J dropped 4 bases, with 15 bases sitting between them. CDR3 region: CASSAGQYRYEQYF. The CDR3 coding sequence is TGCGCCAGCAGCGCGGGACAGTATCGGTACGAGCAGTACTTC.

V gene TRBV30 combines with J gene TRBJ2-2; D remains ambiguous. CDR3 length equals 15 residues. Germline values: CDR1 GTSNPN, CDR2 SVGIG (reference sequence). V was pared by 0 bases and J by 5 bases, with 13 bases between. In nucleotides, the CDR3 is TGTGCCTGGAGTGTAGGTCTTCAAAGGACCGGGGAGCTGTTTTTT. As protein: CAWSVGLQRTGELFF.

This clonotype was counted many times. The chain couples TRBV7-9 to TRBJ1-2; no definite D call. Trimming pared 5 bases from V and 0 bases from J, leaving 4 bases between. The CDR3 is 12 amino acids. Germline lookup yields CDR1 SEHNR and CDR2 FQNEAQ (reference sequence). CDR3 in DNA: TGTGCCAGCAGCCCTCCTAACTATGGCTACACCTTC. Translated, it gives CASSPPNYGYTF.

This clonotype was recorded a few times. The rearrangement joins TRBV5-6 to TRBJ2-1; D is possibly TRBD1 or TRBD2 (5 bases each). V dropped 5 bases and J dropped 4 bases, with 19 bases sitting between them. The CDR3 loop spans 16 amino acids. The germline gives CDR1 SGHDT, CDR2 YYEEEE. The CDR3 here is CASSTPGPLFYNEQFF. Written as DNA, the CDR3 is TGTGCCAGCAGTACGCCGGGACCCTTATTTTACAATGAGCAGTTCTTC.

The chain combines TRBV3-1 with TRBJ1-1; no clear D gene. Germline CDR1 LGHDT, CDR2 YNNKEL (reference sequence). V lost 0 bases and J 0 bases, leaving 11 bases between the germline ends. There are 16 residues in the CDR3. Here the CDR3 reads CASSQEMLRMNTEAFF. As DNA, the CDR3 is TGTGCCAGCAGCCAAGAAATGCTGCGTATGAACACTGAAGCTTTCTTT.